Reported below is one TCR beta chain. The antigen is unknown. This sample is drawn from a study of cytomegalovirus exposure and HLA in healthy donors. Across the study: For the approximately 420 genotyped donors, around 76% fell within the Caucasian-associated ancestry cluster.

Trimming at V came to 7 bases and at J to 4 bases, leaving 7 bases not matched to a gene. The germline CDR1 and CDR2 sequences are SNHLY and FYNNEI. This CDR3 comprises 15 residues. PCR amplification relied on 60 Vbeta primers (plus 13 Jbeta primers). TCRdb's copy holds only in-frame clones and misses some; the assay was immunoSEQ multiplex PCR. The sample includes tens of thousands of clones, around 79% of them seen just once. Whole-study findings and limits: Listed as cytomegalovirus-associated were more than 150 TCR beta chains. Three CMV-associated chains proved CMV antigen-specific in vitro. A classifier reportedly called cytomegalovirus status with high sensitivity and specificity.

This chain connects TRBV2 to TRBJ1-5; TRBD1 matches at 10 bases. The sequenced sample consisted of PBMCs. This receptor was identified in a man aged 40-49 years in good health and CMV-seronegative. The CDR3 DNA follows: TGTGCCAGCACAGTGCTGGGACAGGGGAATCAGCCCCAGCATTTT. Its protein product is CASTVLGQGNQPQHF.